This T cell receptor (beta chain) was sequenced in a study of identical twins. Study-wide results and caveats: Interpretation of the results relied on cross-sectional statistical analysis and not on following the same donors. Invariant MAIT and iNKT cells may have partly biased zero-insertion analyses.

All of the donors were Caucasians in good health. The table lists this clonotype with a few counts. The antigen remains undetermined. Template switching introduced a universal primer site, and the cDNA bore unique molecular identifiers. TCRdb re-derived calls from the 5' RACE reads in MiXCR, one entry per CDR3 protein. This sample has 280,000 or so distinct CDR3 sequences; about 8.1% occur once, and the top ten carry roughly 2%. CDR1 and CDR2 from the germline V gene are SSHAT and FNYEAQ (reference sequence). The CDR3 runs to 13 residues. The V gene lost 0 bases and the J gene lost 11 bases, with 8 bases spanning the gap. These same records also appear under a second study, on yellow fever vaccine responses in identical twins.

V and J are TRBV7-7 and TRBJ2-6; TRBD2 might be the D (6 bases). Material for sequencing was memory (CD45RO+) T cells sorted from blood. The receptor's source is a woman aged 18-30 years in good health. The CDR3 sequence is CASSLAGEDVLTF. The CDR3 nucleotides are TGTGCCAGCAGCTTAGCAGGGGAGGACGTCCTGACTTTC. Looking up the rest from reference TRBV7-7 and TRBJ2-6 gives the full variable domain: GAGVSQSPRYKVTKRGQDVTLRCDPISSHATLYWYQQALGQGPEFLTYFNYEAQPDKSGLPSDRFSAERPEGSISTLTIQRTEQRDSAMYRCASSLAGEDVLTFGAGSRLTVL.